This TCR beta chain stems from a study of shared clonotypes between healthy human individuals. Study-level results: Despite large depth, sorted-subset datasets appeared incompletely sequenced. Non-shared clonotypes had lower generation probabilities than those shared by all four donors. Sample collection involved blood only; tissue repertoires are likely different.

CDR1 is SGHRS and CDR2 is YFSETQ in the germline V gene. This CDR3 is built from 14 residues. Genomic DNA (from each subset) was split evenly across several immunoSEQ plates. The table came from immunoSEQ multiplex PCR; TCRdb's copy has only in-frame clones and leaves some out. The sample includes 1,500,000 or so clones, approximately 96% of them seen just once. A remark on this clone: As yet, its antigen is unknown. At one of its ends the junction is not consistent with the germline gene, which may arise from a read error.

Material: naive CD4+ T cells sorted from blood. The subset is: CD45RA+ positively selected. V usage is TRBV5-1 and J usage is TRBJ1-5; tentatively, D is TRBD1 (6 bases). The TCR sequence derives from a man under 40 in good health. The CDR3 spells CASTLDRRNQPQHF. Written as DNA, the CDR3 is TGCGCCAGCACCTTGGACAGAAGGAATCAGCCCCAGCATTTT.